There are a few counts of the clone carrying this TCR beta chain. The CDR3 totals 12 residues. Germline-derived CDR1 and CDR2 are MNHEY and SVGAGI. V lost 7 bases and J lost 7, with 13 bases in between. After constant-region reverse-primer amplification, full-length variable regions underwent semi-nested PCR with Nested Universal Primer A. One entry per CDR3 protein, called by TCRdb with MiXCR from the 5' RACE reads. The table records about 42,000 distinct CDR3 sequences, 30% of them present only once. Memory CD4+ T cells were sorted as CD4+CD45RO+CD25- cells. V gene TRBV6-5 combines with J gene TRBJ2-5; unclear D gene. This sequence originates from a female donor with breast cancer. Sequencing was carried out using tumor-infiltrating memory CD4+ T cells sorted from the breast tumor. Subset defined: memory CD4+ T cells, CD4+CD45RO+CD25-. The CDR3 coding sequence is TGTGCCAGCACTTCCCCGTCGTGGACCCAGTACTTC. This sequence encodes CASTSPSWTQYF.